Listed below are T cell receptor beta chains from one sample, sequenced in a study of blood T cell repertoires in COVID-19. Repertoires were generated with immunoSEQ multiplex PCR, while TCRdb's copy carries only in-frame clones and drops some. The sample has about 230,000 clones, more than 65% seen once. Source material: peripheral blood. The receptors shown here come from a woman aged 40 to 50 who had recovered from COVID-19. The CDR3 runs from the conserved cysteine through the conserved F or W. D genes are given only for firm matches. For some rows the clone size is stated as once, few or many, or as a class when expanded; others skip it.

cdr3_aa: CASSPGLHYNEQFF
cdr3_nt: TGTGCCAGTAGCCCGGGTCTTCACTACAATGAGCAGTTCTTC
v_call: TRBV19
clone_size: .
j_call: TRBJ2-1
d_call: .

cdr3_aa: CASFRGTSGYTF
cdr3_nt: TGTGCCAGCTTCAGGGGGACTTCGGGCTACACCTTC
v_call: TRBV6-5
clone_size: .
j_call: TRBJ1-2
d_call: TRBD1

cdr3_aa: CASSHNGQGRGEAFF
cdr3_nt: TGTGCCAGCAGCCATAACGGACAGGGGAGGGGGGAAGCTTTCTTT
v_call: TRBV7-2
clone_size: .
j_call: TRBJ1-1
d_call: TRBD1

cdr3_aa: CASSQRGWVYGYTF
cdr3_nt: TGTGCCAGCAGCCAACGGGGTTGGGTTTATGGCTACACCTTC
v_call: TRBV3-1/TRBV3-2
clone_size: .
j_call: TRBJ1-2
d_call: .

cdr3_aa: CASNPGTGVGNQPQHF
cdr3_nt: TGTGCCAGTAACCCCGGGACAGGGGTCGGCAATCAGCCCCAGCATTTT
v_call: TRBV19
clone_size: .
j_call: TRBJ1-5
d_call: TRBD1

cdr3_aa: CASSQGGTSSKDTQYF
cdr3_nt: TGCGCCAGCAGCCAAGGGGGGACTTCTTCTAAAGATACGCAGTATTTT
v_call: TRBV4-3
clone_size: .
j_call: TRBJ2-3
d_call: .

cdr3_aa: CAISELLPGETQYF
cdr3_nt: TGTGCCATCAGTGAGCTTCTACCCGGGGAGACCCAGTACTTC
v_call: TRBV10-3
clone_size: .
j_call: TRBJ2-5
d_call: .

cdr3_aa: CASSFLGQGAEEQYF
cdr3_nt: TGTGCCAGCAGTTTCCTGGGACAGGGGGCAGAAGAGCAGTACTTC
v_call: TRBV27
clone_size: .
j_call: TRBJ2-7
d_call: TRBD1

cdr3_aa: CASGLSSGGSTDTQYF
cdr3_nt: TGCGCCAGCGGATTATCTAGCGGGGGGAGCACAGATACGCAGTATTTT
v_call: TRBV10-1
clone_size: .
j_call: TRBJ2-3
d_call: TRBD2

cdr3_aa: CASSIPGLQSTSTDTQYF
cdr3_nt: TGTGCCAGTAGTATACCGGGACTTCAATCGACTAGCACAGATACGCAGTATTTT
v_call: TRBV19
clone_size: .
j_call: TRBJ2-3
d_call: .

cdr3_aa: CASSLAGEYTGELFF
cdr3_nt: TGTGCCAGCAGCTTAGCGGGAGAGTACACCGGGGAGCTGTTTTTT
v_call: TRBV11-3
clone_size: .
j_call: TRBJ2-2
d_call: .

cdr3_aa: CATSMTNEETQYF
cdr3_nt: TGTGCCACCAGCATGACAAACGAAGAGACCCAGTACTTC
v_call: TRBV15
clone_size: .
j_call: TRBJ2-5
d_call: .

cdr3_aa: CASSRGQGSGNEQFF
cdr3_nt: TGTGCCAGCAGCAGGGGACAGGGTTCGGGCAATGAGCAGTTCTTC
v_call: TRBV21-1
clone_size: .
j_call: TRBJ2-1
d_call: .

cdr3_aa: CASGKLDYLETQYF
cdr3_nt: TGTGCCAGCGGAAAACTGGACTATCTAGAGACCCAGTACTTC
v_call: TRBV28
clone_size: .
j_call: TRBJ2-5
d_call: .

cdr3_aa: CASRSPTGGFSEKLFF
cdr3_nt: TGTGCCAGCAGGAGCCCGACAGGGGGCTTCAGTGAAAAACTGTTTTTT
v_call: TRBV28
clone_size: .
j_call: TRBJ1-4
d_call: TRBD1

cdr3_aa: CASSVQGSHEQYF
cdr3_nt: TGTGCCAGTAGTGTCCAGGGTTCCCACGAGCAGTACTTC
v_call: TRBV19
clone_size: once
j_call: TRBJ2-7
d_call: .

cdr3_aa: CASSLSYLPSMDTEAFF
cdr3_nt: TGTGCCAGCAGCCTATCATACCTCCCGAGTATGGACACTGAAGCTTTCTTT
v_call: TRBV13
clone_size: .
j_call: TRBJ1-1
d_call: .

cdr3_aa: CASTNTGGGVNTGELFF
cdr3_nt: TGTGCCAGCACCAACACGGGCGGGGGGGTGAACACCGGGGAGCTGTTTTTT
v_call: TRBV7-2
clone_size: .
j_call: TRBJ2-2
d_call: TRBD2

cdr3_aa: CARSSTKGFYGYTF
cdr3_nt: TGTGCCAGAAGCTCGACAAAGGGGTTTTATGGCTACACCTTC
v_call: TRBV7-5
clone_size: .
j_call: TRBJ1-2
d_call: .

cdr3_aa: CASSSGTSDYNEQFF
cdr3_nt: TGTGCCAGCAGCTCCGGGACTAGCGATTACAATGAGCAGTTCTTC
v_call: TRBV5-4
clone_size: few
j_call: TRBJ2-1
d_call: TRBD2

cdr3_aa: CASSRTGTEQFF
cdr3_nt: TGTGCCAGCAGCCGTACAGGGACTGAGCAGTTCTTC
v_call: TRBV6-5
clone_size: .
j_call: TRBJ2-1
d_call: .

cdr3_aa: CASTETTSKHEQFF
cdr3_nt: TGTGCCAGCACCGAGACGACTAGCAAGCATGAGCAGTTCTTC
v_call: TRBV2
clone_size: .
j_call: TRBJ2-1
d_call: TRBD2

cdr3_aa: CASSPPSGGHYEQYF
cdr3_nt: TGTGCCAGCAGCCCCCCCTCGGGGGGCCACTACGAGCAGTACTTC
v_call: TRBV5-4
clone_size: .
j_call: TRBJ2-7
d_call: .

cdr3_aa: CASRPGQAASGANVLTF
cdr3_nt: TGTGCCAGCAGACCGGGACAGGCCGCCTCTGGGGCCAACGTCCTGACTTTC
v_call: TRBV2
clone_size: few
j_call: TRBJ2-6
d_call: TRBD1

cdr3_aa: CASSLLAGGTEYF
cdr3_nt: TGTGCCAGCAGCCTACTAGCGGGGGGAACGGAGTACTTC
v_call: TRBV5-5
clone_size: .
j_call: TRBJ2-7
d_call: TRBD2

cdr3_aa: CASRGGNSGNTIYF
cdr3_nt: TGTGCCAGCAGGGGGGGGAACTCTGGAAACACCATATATTTT
v_call: TRBV2
clone_size: .
j_call: TRBJ1-3
d_call: .

cdr3_aa: CASSQERLAGGLMSTDTQYF
cdr3_nt: TGCGCCAGCAGCCAGGAAAGACTAGCGGGGGGGCTAATGAGCACAGATACGCAGTATTTT
v_call: TRBV4-3
clone_size: .
j_call: TRBJ2-3
d_call: TRBD2

cdr3_aa: CASSPGVSGNTIYF
cdr3_nt: TGTGCCAGCAGCCCGGGAGTCTCTGGAAACACCATATATTTT
v_call: TRBV7-6
clone_size: .
j_call: TRBJ1-3
d_call: .

cdr3_aa: CASTWGSGGAGETQYF
cdr3_nt: TGTGCCAGCACCTGGGGATCGGGGGGGGCCGGAGAGACCCAGTACTTC
v_call: TRBV2
clone_size: .
j_call: TRBJ2-5
d_call: TRBD2

cdr3_aa: CASRTGKNTEAFF
cdr3_nt: TGTGCCAGCAGAACAGGGAAGAACACTGAAGCTTTCTTT
v_call: TRBV12-3/TRBV12-4
clone_size: .
j_call: TRBJ1-1
d_call: .

cdr3_aa: CASSYSVSGHNEQFF
cdr3_nt: TGTGCCAGCAGTTACTCGGTTTCTGGGCACAATGAGCAGTTCTTC
v_call: TRBV6-2/TRBV6-3
clone_size: few
j_call: TRBJ2-1
d_call: .

cdr3_aa: CASSFKGRGNQPQHF
cdr3_nt: TGTGCCAGCAGCTTCAAAGGGCGAGGGAATCAGCCCCAGCATTTT
v_call: TRBV7-2
clone_size: .
j_call: TRBJ1-5
d_call: .

cdr3_aa: CASSLPRKPRWHRGAVF
cdr3_nt: TGTGCCAGCAGTTTACCCCGGAAACCTCGGTGGCACCGGGGAGCTGTTTTT
v_call: TRBV27
clone_size: .
j_call: TRBJ2-2
d_call: .

cdr3_aa: CASGGQLSGNTIYF
cdr3_nt: TGTGCCAGCGGGGGACAGTTGTCTGGAAACACCATATATTTT
v_call: TRBV6-5
clone_size: .
j_call: TRBJ1-3
d_call: TRBD1

cdr3_aa: CASSHGTSLFRETQYF
cdr3_nt: TGTGCCAGCAGCCATGGAACTAGCCTCTTTCGAGAGACCCAGTACTTC
v_call: TRBV5-8
clone_size: .
j_call: TRBJ2-5
d_call: .

cdr3_aa: CASSLGGRTEAFF
cdr3_nt: TGTGCCAGCAGTCTAGGTGGGAGGACTGAAGCTTTCTTT
v_call: TRBV25-1
clone_size: .
j_call: TRBJ1-1
d_call: .

cdr3_aa: CAKRVSTGELFF
cdr3_nt: TGTGCCAAGAGGGTCAGCACCGGGGAGCTGTTTTTT
v_call: TRBV7-9
clone_size: .
j_call: TRBJ2-2
d_call: .

cdr3_aa: CASSPSGGKGQPQHF
cdr3_nt: TGTGCCAGCTCACCGTCGGGAGGGAAAGGTCAGCCCCAGCATTTT
v_call: TRBV18
clone_size: .
j_call: TRBJ1-5
d_call: .

cdr3_aa: CASSPGANRNEQFF
cdr3_nt: TGTGCCAGCTCACCAGGGGCTAATCGCAATGAGCAGTTCTTC
v_call: TRBV18
clone_size: .
j_call: TRBJ2-1
d_call: .

cdr3_aa: CASTLRDLTPVYGYTF
cdr3_nt: TGTGCCAGCACCTTGCGGGACCTTACCCCCGTCTATGGCTACACCTTC
v_call: TRBV6-6
clone_size: .
j_call: TRBJ1-2
d_call: .

cdr3_aa: CASSFWDRTDTQYF
cdr3_nt: TGTGCCAGCAGTTTCTGGGACAGGACAGATACGCAGTATTTT
v_call: TRBV27
clone_size: once
j_call: TRBJ2-3
d_call: TRBD1

cdr3_aa: CASSLDRGFTDTQYF
cdr3_nt: TGCGCCAGCAGCTTGGACAGGGGCTTCACAGATACGCAGTATTTT
v_call: TRBV5-1
clone_size: .
j_call: TRBJ2-3
d_call: TRBD1

cdr3_aa: CASSPQGDREKLFF
cdr3_nt: TGTGCCAGCAGCCCGCAGGGGGATAGGGAAAAACTGTTTTTT
v_call: TRBV11-3
clone_size: once
j_call: TRBJ1-4
d_call: TRBD1

cdr3_aa: CASSLGHWTDTQYF
cdr3_nt: TGCGCCAGCAGTCTGGGACACTGGACAGATACGCAGTATTTT
v_call: TRBV5-1
clone_size: .
j_call: TRBJ2-3
d_call: .

cdr3_aa: CASSKVRASGAGQFF
cdr3_nt: TGTGCCAGCAGCAAAGTTAGGGCTAGCGGGGCGGGGCAGTTCTTC
v_call: TRBV21-1
clone_size: once
j_call: TRBJ2-1
d_call: .

cdr3_aa: CASSLGAGHSPLHF
cdr3_nt: TGTGCCAGCAGCTTAGGGGCAGGCCACTCACCCCTCCACTTT
v_call: TRBV11-3
clone_size: .
j_call: TRBJ1-6
d_call: .

cdr3_aa: CASSVRTGENIQYF
cdr3_nt: TGTGCCAGCAGTGTAAGAACAGGGGAAAACATTCAGTACTTC
v_call: TRBV2
clone_size: .
j_call: TRBJ2-4
d_call: TRBD1

cdr3_aa: CSYVPPSGGLDTQYF
cdr3_nt: TGCAGCTATGTCCCGCCTAGCGGGGGCCTAGATACGCAGTATTTT
v_call: TRBV29-1
clone_size: .
j_call: TRBJ2-3
d_call: TRBD2

cdr3_aa: CASSLFSGSRGDQPQHF
cdr3_nt: TGTGCCAGCAGTTTATTCTCGGGTTCCCGCGGTGATCAGCCCCAGCATTTT
v_call: TRBV27
clone_size: few
j_call: TRBJ1-5
d_call: .

cdr3_aa: CASRYLGGGNFAGELFF
cdr3_nt: TGTGCCAGCAGATATCTAGGGGGTGGTAATTTCGCCGGGGAGCTGTTTTTT
v_call: TRBV2
clone_size: few
j_call: TRBJ2-2
d_call: .

cdr3_aa: CASRGRDREGNTIYF
cdr3_nt: TGTGCCAGCAGGGGCCGGGACAGGGAGGGAAACACCATATATTTT
v_call: TRBV6-5
clone_size: .
j_call: TRBJ1-3
d_call: TRBD1

cdr3_aa: CASRLTPYNEQFF
cdr3_nt: TGTGCCAGCAGACTGACACCATACAATGAGCAGTTCTTC
v_call: TRBV12-3/TRBV12-4
clone_size: .
j_call: TRBJ2-1
d_call: .

cdr3_aa: CASSEPVRNEQFF
cdr3_nt: TGTGCCAGCAGTGAACCCGTCCGCAATGAGCAGTTCTTC
v_call: TRBV25-1
clone_size: .
j_call: TRBJ2-1
d_call: .

cdr3_aa: CASGGADQLNTEAFF
cdr3_nt: TGTGCCTCCGGGGGGGCCGACCAGTTGAACACTGAAGCTTTCTTT
v_call: TRBV28
clone_size: .
j_call: TRBJ1-1
d_call: .

cdr3_aa: CASSSTVSGELFF
cdr3_nt: TGTGCCAGCAGTTCGACAGTTTCCGGGGAGCTGTTTTTT
v_call: TRBV6-6
clone_size: .
j_call: TRBJ2-2
d_call: .

cdr3_aa: CASSEWTFAGAQETQYF
cdr3_nt: TGTGCCAGCAGTGAATGGACGTTTGCGGGGGCGCAAGAGACCCAGTACTTC
v_call: TRBV25-1
clone_size: .
j_call: TRBJ2-5
d_call: .